This TCR beta chain was identified during a study of T-cell memory formation after mild COVID-19. The table lists this clonotype with a few counts. The antigen is not known. TCRdb reprocessed the 5' RACE reads via MiXCR and lists one record per CDR3 protein. The table has 250,000 or so distinct CDR3 sequences, 7.5% to 10% seen once; the top ten hold around a fifth. Points from the study as a whole: Shrinking CD4+ clones were chiefly CM and EM; CD8+ ones were chiefly EMRA.

Trimming removed 9 bases from V and 5 bases from J; junction bases left unmatched: 11. The length of the CDR3 is 14 residues. Sequenced: PBMCs or a T cell subset sorted from them (not recorded which). The genes are TRBV12-3 or TRBV12-4 and TRBJ2-7, with TRBD1 matching 9 bases. This sequence originates from a man aged 18 to 35 who had mild COVID-19 (a few samples of this study predate the infection). Cell type and time point are not known. CDR3 protein: CASTRDRGKNEQYF. As DNA, the CDR3 is TGTGCCAGTACCCGAGACAGGGGGAAAAACGAGCAGTACTTC.